This T cell receptor beta chain derives from a study of shared clonotypes between healthy human individuals. V lost 5 bases to trimming and J lost 6 bases; unmatched junction nucleotides: 8. Germline V gene sequence: CDR1 MDHEN, CDR2 SYDVKM. The CDR3 spans 16 residues. The authors' processing: Filtering differed, since immunoSEQ gave only junction sequences and no quality scores. Profiled with immunoSEQ multiplex PCR; TCRdb holds only in-frame clones, not every one. D and trimming come from the DNA, and the V and J calls and clone size come from that table. The data hold fewer than 550,000 clones, with nearly 80% observed a single time. Approximately 82 million PBMCs were counted before genomic DNA extraction.

Material: PBMCs. This sequence joins TRBV28 and TRBJ1-6; 9 nucleotides match TRBD1. The receptor comes from a woman aged 40-49 years in good health. Some clones in this sample may be carry-over from other donors' samples. The CDR3 here is CASSTPGQGRNSPLHF. For the CDR3, the DNA is TGTGCCAGCAGTACACCGGGACAGGGACGTAATTCACCCCTCCACTTT.